This TCR beta chain was recovered during a study of T cell responses to AZD1222 COVID-19 vaccine. Study background: Second-dose schedules of about 4 or about 12 weeks were combined.

Broader study findings: The span of vaccine-associated CD4 TCRs extended across spike, with dominance at 160-218 and 743-854. Reportedly, nearly half of unique spike TCRs recognized epitopes outside B.1.351/B.1.1.7 mutations. The peak T cell response came first, and repertoires were sampled only after it.

Concerning this clone: Its antigen is currently unknown.

Repertoires were generated with immunoSEQ multiplex PCR, while TCRdb's copy carries only in-frame clones and drops some. The sample includes fewer than 100,000 clones, 88% of them seen just once. The CDR3 covers 14 residues. V lost 5 bases, J lost 5 bases, and 4 bases stayed unmatched. Germline V CDR1 and CDR2: LNHDA, SQIVND (reference sequence). This specimen consisted of peripheral blood, obtained on day 0 of AZD1222 vaccination. The receptor was isolated from an adult in good health. The gene calls are TRBV19 and TRBJ1-1; 11 positions agree with TRBD1. The CDR3 sequence: CASSPGQGATEAFF. CDR3 nucleotides: TGTGCCAGTAGTCCAGGACAGGGGGCGACTGAAGCTTTCTTT.